The 17 T cell receptor beta chains below all came from one sample that was sequenced in a study of memory CD8 T cells in hepatitis C reinfection. Sequencing was performed with immunoSEQ multiplex PCR; in TCRdb, only in-frame clones are kept and a portion is missing. The table has tens of thousands of clones, 75% to 90% seen once. Described time point: late/post reinfection, 12 to 24 weeks after detection. Sorted cells were sequenced directly ex vivo without any in vitro expansion. The sequencing input was naive CD8+ T cells sorted from blood. The receptors stem from a man between 18 and 35 years old with hepatitis C virus infection.

This clone was recorded once. This chain links TRBV5-1 with TRBJ2-5; 7 bases fit TRBD1. CDR3 length equals 15 residues. Trimming cost V 7 bases and J 1 base; bases outside gene matches: 10. In germline, CDR1 is SGHRS, CDR2 YFSETQ. The CDR3 loop reads CASGTRTGPQETQYF. CDR3 bases: TGCGCCAGCGGCACGAGGACAGGACCCCAAGAGACCCAGTACTTC.

The chain combines TRBV12-5 with TRBJ2-1; 7 positions match TRBD2. Germline CDR1 is LGHNT and CDR2 is FRNRAP. The CDR3 sequence is 14 residues long. V shed 7 bases and J 2 bases; nucleotides not matched to a gene: 5. CDR3: CASAPGGTYNEQFF. In DNA, the CDR3 is TGTGCTAGTGCGCCGGGGGGAACCTACAATGAGCAGTTCTTC. Full variable domain (outside the CDR3, taken from reference TRBV12-5 and TRBJ2-1): DARVTQTPRHKVTEMGQEVTMRCQPILGHNTVFWYRQTMMQGLELLAYFRNRAPLDDSGMPKDRFSAEMPDATLATLKIQPSEPRDSAVYFCASAPGGTYNEQFFGPGTRLTVL.

The chain joins TRBV7-8 to TRBJ1-1; possible D gene TRBD1, 5 bases. V was clipped by 2 bases and J by 3 bases, with 10 bases between them. The CDR3 contains 14 residues. Germline V gives CDR1 SGHVS, CDR2 FQNEAQ. CDR3 in DNA: TGTGCCAGCAGCTTACCCGGGGGGGACACTGAAGCTTTCTTT. Amino acids: CASSLPGGDTEAFF.

The chain recombines TRBV6-1 with TRBJ1-1, with 8 bases matching TRBD1. V lost 4 bases and J lost 4; bases outside the gene matches: 5. This CDR3 is built from 14 residues. From germline, CDR1 is MNHNS and CDR2 SASEGT. The CDR3 protein is CASSVGTGGTEAFF. CDR3 nucleotide sequence: TGTGCCAGCAGTGTTGGGACAGGCGGCACTGAAGCTTTCTTT.

The chain links TRBV5-1 to TRBJ2-1; 11 bases align to TRBD2. CDR3 length: 17 amino acids. Germline CDR1 reads SGHRS; CDR2 reads YFSETQ. Trimming cost V 0 bases and J 1 base; bases outside gene matches: 3. The CDR3 coding sequence is TGCGCCAGCAGCTTGGGCCTAGCGGGGGGTTCCTACAATGAGCAGTTCTTC. This encodes CASSLGLAGGSYNEQFF.

This sequence joins TRBV7-9 and TRBJ2-1; 9 bases fit TRBD2. CDR1 is SEHNR and CDR2 is FQNEAQ in the germline V gene (reference sequence). V trimming: 2 bases; J trimming: 7 bases; junction bases outside the gene matches: 9. The CDR3 extends over 16 amino acids. CDR3 DNA sequence: TGTGCCAGCAGCTTAAGGATTAGCGGGAGTTTGAATGAGCAGTTCTTC. Protein product: CASSLRISGSLNEQFF.

Concerning this clone itself: Compared with germline, one end of the junction differs, possibly owing to a read error. The chain recombines TRBV7-6 with TRBJ2-3; TRBD1 matches 9 bases. The CDR3 runs to 14 residues. Germline assignment: CDR1 SGHVS and CDR2 FNYEAQ. CDR3 sequence reads: CASSLGTGSDTQYF. The CDR3, as DNA: TGTGCCAGCAGCTTGGGGACAGGGTCAGACACGCAGTATTTT.

The table lists this clone with a count of one. The rearrangement uses TRBV28 and TRBJ2-7; maybe TRBD1 (6 bases). This CDR3 contains 15 residues. CDR1 and CDR2 (germline): MDHEN, SYDVKM. Trimming removed 4 bases at V and 0 bases at J, with 13 bases between. The CDR3 is CASSYSRGASYEQYF. CDR3 sequence (DNA): TGTGCCAGCAGTTACTCCAGGGGAGCCTCCTACGAGCAGTACTTC.

The gene calls are TRBV5-8 and TRBJ1-5, with 11 bases lining up with TRBD1. There are 15 residues in the CDR3. CDR1 is SGHTS and CDR2 is YDEGEE in the germline V gene. V was pared by 4 bases and J by 4 bases, with 4 bases of the junction left unmatched. CDR3 sequence: CASSPGQGGNQPQHF. For the CDR3, the DNA is TGTGCCAGCAGCCCGGGACAGGGGGGGAATCAGCCCCAGCATTTT.

This chain links TRBV6-5 with TRBJ2-5, with 9 bases fitting TRBD2. Losses at the gene ends were 0 bases for V and 3 bases for J; bases not matched to a gene: 5. The length of the CDR3 is 16 residues. Germline V gives CDR1 MNHEY, CDR2 SVGAGI. The DNA for the CDR3 is TGTGCCAGCAGTTACTCCCTAGCGGGGTTAGAAGAGACCCAGTACTTC. Its protein product is CASSYSLAGLEETQYF.

This chain uses TRBV27 with TRBJ2-2; D call uncertain. This CDR3 is built from 17 residues. Germline V gene lookup returns CDR1 MNHEY and CDR2 SMNVEV (reference sequence). Deletions cut 4 bases from V and 10 bases from J, with 25 bases between. This chain's CDR3 is CASSSNPPDSHQLELFF. DNA of the CDR3: TGTGCCAGCAGTTCGAACCCCCCAGACTCCCACCAGCTGGAGCTGTTTTTT.

A few counts support this clone. V is TRBV7-9 and J is TRBJ2-7; no definite D call. Germline V gene data show CDR1 as SEHNR and CDR2 as FQNEAQ (reference sequence). Trimming took off 5 bases at V and 4 bases at J, with 6 bases between the two ends. CDR3 length: 11 residues. Here the CDR3 reads CASSPQYEQYF. The CDR3 bases are TGTGCCAGCAGCCCACAATACGAGCAGTACTTC.

V and J are TRBV4-1 and TRBJ2-5, with TRBD1 matching 9 bases. The CDR3 covers 16 residues. Germline V gene sequence: CDR1 MGHRA, CDR2 YSYEKL. The junction had 9 bases not matched to a gene; V was cut back by 3 bases and J by 4 bases. CDR3 sequence: CASSHLPGQGSETQYF. The CDR3 DNA reads TGCGCCAGCAGCCACCTACCGGGACAGGGATCAGAGACCCAGTACTTC.

The genes are TRBV5-6 and TRBJ2-5; TRBD2 matches 14 bases. The J segment lost 3 bases and the V segment lost 1 base, leaving 8 bases of the junction unmatched. Germline V gene lookup returns CDR1 SGHDT and CDR2 YYEEEE. This CDR3 spans 18 amino acids. Written as DNA, the CDR3 is TGTGCCAGCAGCTTGTGGCCGGGACTAGCGGGAGCGGAAGAGACCCAGTACTTC. Encoded protein: CASSLWPGLAGAEETQYF.

The V call is TRBV7-8, the J call TRBJ2-1, with D tentatively TRBD1 (6 bases). Trimming shortened V by 5 bases and J by 7 bases, and 15 bases separated the two germline ends. The CDR3 has 14 amino acids. Germline CDR1 SGHVS, CDR2 FQNEAQ. DNA of the CDR3: TGTGCCAGCAGCCCCCGTGGACAGAGTAATGAGCAGTTCTTC. Translating gives CASSPRGQSNEQFF.

The chain is built from TRBV28 and TRBJ1-5; TRBD1 matches at 8 bases. CDR1 and CDR2 (germline): MDHEN, SYDVKM. The CDR3 is 14 amino acids. After removal of 4 bases from V and 4 bases from J, the junction contained 3 bases not matched to a gene. CDR3 nucleotide sequence: TGTGCCAGCAGTTCAAGGACAGGGAATCAGCCCCAGCATTTT. It yields the protein CASSSRTGNQPQHF.

The gene calls are TRBV7-2 and TRBJ2-1; TRBD2 matches 7 bases. Germline V lookup: CDR1 SGHTA, CDR2 FQGNSA. J lost 2 bases, V lost 1 base, and 8 bases had no gene match. The CDR3 covers 17 residues. The CDR3 spells CASSLGWGGGAYNEQFF. The CDR3 coding sequence is TGTGCCAGCAGCTTAGGGTGGGGGGGAGGAGCCTACAATGAGCAGTTCTTC. The complete variable domain, with remaining parts taken from reference TRBV7-2 and TRBJ2-1, reads GAGVSQSPSNKVTEKGKDVELRCDPISGHTALYWYRQSLGQGLEFLIYFQGNSAPDKSGLPSDRFSAERTGGSVSTLTIQRTQQEDSAVYLCASSLGWGGGAYNEQFFGPGTRLTVL.